This entry features one T cell receptor beta chain sequence. These data come from a study of T cell changes during pregnancy in multiple sclerosis. The CDR3 extends over 17 amino acids. V was cut by 11 bases and J by 0 bases, with 25 bases left in between. Per the germline V gene, CDR1 is SEHNR and CDR2 is FQNEAQ (reference sequence). Sequencing used immunoSEQ multiplex PCR; TCRdb keeps in-frame clones, though not all of them. The sample carries tens of thousands of clones, 90% recorded once. The chain uses TRBV7-9 and TRBJ1-2, with D possibly being TRBD1 (5 bases). This sequence was found in a female donor in good health, enrolled as a control in a pregnancy study. The sequences come from peripheral blood, collected in the first trimester of pregnancy. The CDR3 is CADDYLGGGETNYGYTF. Here the CDR3 DNA reads TGTGCCGACGATTACCTAGGCGGAGGGGAAACTAACTATGGCTACACCTTC.